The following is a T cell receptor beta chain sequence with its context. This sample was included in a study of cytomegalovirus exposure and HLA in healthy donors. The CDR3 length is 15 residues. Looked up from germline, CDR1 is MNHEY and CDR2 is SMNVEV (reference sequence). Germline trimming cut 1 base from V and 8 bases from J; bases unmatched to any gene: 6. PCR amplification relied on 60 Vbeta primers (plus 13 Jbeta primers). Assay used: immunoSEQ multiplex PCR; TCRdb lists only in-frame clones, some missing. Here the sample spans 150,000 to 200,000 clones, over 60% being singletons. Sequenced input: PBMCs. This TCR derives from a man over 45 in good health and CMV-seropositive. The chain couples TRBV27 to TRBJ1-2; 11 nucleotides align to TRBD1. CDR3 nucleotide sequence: TGTGCCAGCAGTTTATATGGGGACAGGGGGTACGGCTACACCTTC. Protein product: CASSLYGDRGYGYTF.